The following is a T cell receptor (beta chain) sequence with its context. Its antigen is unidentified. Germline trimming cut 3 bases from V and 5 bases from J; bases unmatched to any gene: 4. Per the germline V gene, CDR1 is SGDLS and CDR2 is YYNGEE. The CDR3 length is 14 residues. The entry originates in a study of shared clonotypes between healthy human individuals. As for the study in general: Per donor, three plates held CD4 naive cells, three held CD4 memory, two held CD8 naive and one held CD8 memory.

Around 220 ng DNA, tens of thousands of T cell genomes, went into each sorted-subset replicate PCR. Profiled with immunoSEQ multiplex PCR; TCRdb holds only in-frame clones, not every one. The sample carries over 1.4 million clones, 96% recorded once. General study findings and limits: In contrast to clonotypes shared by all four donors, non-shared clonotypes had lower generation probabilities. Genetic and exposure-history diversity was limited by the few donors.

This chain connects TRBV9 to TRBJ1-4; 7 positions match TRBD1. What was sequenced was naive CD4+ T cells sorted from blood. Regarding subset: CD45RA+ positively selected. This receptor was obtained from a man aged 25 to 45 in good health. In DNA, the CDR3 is TGTGCCAGCAGCGCCGACAGGGTAAATGAAAAACTGTTTTTT. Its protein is CASSADRVNEKLFF.